What follows is one TCR beta chain and its context. The specificity of this receptor is unknown. Base quality data are lacking; no much larger clone is found one base away. The donors were included in the validation cohort of over a hundred subjects, a group kept apart from the roughly 700-subject first cohort. Library construction relied on the immunoSEQ multiplex PCR assay. The published analysis was carried out like this. A statistical classification framework was built for diagnosing cytomegalovirus status from the catalog of TCR beta chain sequences. TCRdb carries this immuneACCESS record with in-frame sequences only. Its versions omit some clonotypes, under half of them owing to an unresolved V gene in the studies checked, with the rest unexplained. V and J calls and clone size are given by that table; D and trimming were obtained from the DNA. This sample is represented by 200,000 to 300,000 clones; approximately 84% of them were singletons. Less than 1.5% of the sample lies in the top ten.

This record comes from a study of cytomegalovirus exposure and HLA in healthy donors (TCRdb year 2017). In terms of the full investigation: The approximately 710 repertoires of the first cohort and the 95 to 150 validation repertoires were produced on the same platform, according to a later analysis. The study aimed to test whether signatures of past pathogen exposure could be identified by cataloging public T cell receptors. Besides the first cohort of more than 650 subjects, a separate validation cohort made up of some 110 different subjects was used. To predict cytomegalovirus infection status, the study brought together high-throughput TCR immunosequencing, statistical association of individual TCRs with disease status, and machine learning. The investigation overall reported the following: In a later analysis, TCRs clustered in the first cohort were found to also tend to co-occur in the 130 or so validation repertoires, with over 90% of cluster scores above 0. The authors suggested that the approach could potentially be extended to other disease states and immunological phenotypes. The study listed 164 TCR beta chains as associated with cytomegalovirus. Most TCR sequences were seen in very few donors, while some public TCRs were found in many individuals. Cytomegalovirus status was reported to be diagnosed by the classifier with high specificity and sensitivity in both the original and validation cohorts. All 120 or so repertoires were used to score co-occurrence in the validation cohort in a later analysis, because that analysis had no HLA typing for the cohort. A few of the identified cytomegalovirus-associated TCR beta chains were confirmed in vitro to be specific for cytomegalovirus antigens.

Sequencing was carried out using PBMCs. This TCR derives from a woman aged 25 to 45 in good health and CMV-seropositive.

The nucleotide sequence is TGTGCCAGCAGCTTAGGAGGAGAGAACACTGAAGCTTTCTTT. The translation is CASSLGGENTEAFF. Rearrangement joined TRBV11-3 to TRBJ1-1; the D gene is not confidently resolved. The CDR3 goes from the cysteine to the phenylalanine over 14 residues. CDR3 DNA is the only sequence kept; it has 42 bases, read in frame from the first base. The V and J ends are trimmed by 1 base and 1 base, leaving 7 bases between them. The germline V gene encodes CDR1 SGHNT and CDR2 YENEEA.